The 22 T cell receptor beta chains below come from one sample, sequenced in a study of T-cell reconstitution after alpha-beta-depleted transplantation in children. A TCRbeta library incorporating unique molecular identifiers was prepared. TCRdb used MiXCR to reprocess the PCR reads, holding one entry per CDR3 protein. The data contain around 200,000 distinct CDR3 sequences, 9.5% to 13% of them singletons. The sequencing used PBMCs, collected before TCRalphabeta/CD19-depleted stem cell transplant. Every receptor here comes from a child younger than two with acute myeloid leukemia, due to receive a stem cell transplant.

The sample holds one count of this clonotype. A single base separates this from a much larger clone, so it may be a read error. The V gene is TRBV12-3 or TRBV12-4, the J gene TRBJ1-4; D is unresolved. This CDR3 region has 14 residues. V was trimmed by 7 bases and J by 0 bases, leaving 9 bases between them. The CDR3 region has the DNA TGTGCCAGCACCTCAGAAGCAACTAATGAAAAACTGTTTTTT. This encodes CASTSEATNEKLFF.

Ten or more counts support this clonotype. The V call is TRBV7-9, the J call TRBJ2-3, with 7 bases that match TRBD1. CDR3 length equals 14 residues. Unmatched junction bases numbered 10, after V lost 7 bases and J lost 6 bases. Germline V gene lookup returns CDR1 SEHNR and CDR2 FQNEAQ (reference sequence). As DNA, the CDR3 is TGTGCCAGCAACGACAGGGATGTTGTCGATACGCAGTATTTT. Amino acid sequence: CASNDRDVVDTQYF.

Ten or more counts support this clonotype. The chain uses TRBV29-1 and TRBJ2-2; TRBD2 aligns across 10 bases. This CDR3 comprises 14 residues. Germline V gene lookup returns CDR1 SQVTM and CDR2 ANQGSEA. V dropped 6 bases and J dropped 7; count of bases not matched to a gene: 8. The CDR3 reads CSVKLAGSGGELFF. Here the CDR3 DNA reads TGCAGCGTAAAACTAGCGGGGTCGGGCGGGGAGCTGTTTTTT.

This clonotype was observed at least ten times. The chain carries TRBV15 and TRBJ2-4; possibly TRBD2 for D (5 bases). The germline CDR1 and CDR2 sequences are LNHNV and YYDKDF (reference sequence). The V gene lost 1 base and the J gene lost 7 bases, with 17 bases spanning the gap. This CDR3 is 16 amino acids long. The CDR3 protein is CATSRVLAPPWNIQYF. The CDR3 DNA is TGTGCCACCAGCAGAGTGCTAGCACCCCCTTGGAACATTCAGTACTTC.

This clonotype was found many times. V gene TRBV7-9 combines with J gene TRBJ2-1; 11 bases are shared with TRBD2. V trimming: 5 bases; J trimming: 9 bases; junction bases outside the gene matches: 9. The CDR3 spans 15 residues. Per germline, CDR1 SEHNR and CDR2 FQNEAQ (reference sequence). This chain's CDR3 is CASSASSGGMSEQFF. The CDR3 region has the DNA TGTGCCAGCAGCGCGTCTAGCGGGGGGATGAGTGAGCAGTTCTTC.

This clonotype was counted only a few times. CDR3 loop: CAWNVGQETQYF. Here the CDR3 DNA reads TGTGCCTGGAATGTGGGACAAGAGACCCAGTACTTC. The chain recombines TRBV30 with TRBJ2-5; no firm D call. There are 12 residues in the CDR3. Trimming pared 4 bases from V and 2 bases from J, leaving 8 bases between. Germline loops: CDR1 GTSNPN, CDR2 SVGIG (reference sequence).

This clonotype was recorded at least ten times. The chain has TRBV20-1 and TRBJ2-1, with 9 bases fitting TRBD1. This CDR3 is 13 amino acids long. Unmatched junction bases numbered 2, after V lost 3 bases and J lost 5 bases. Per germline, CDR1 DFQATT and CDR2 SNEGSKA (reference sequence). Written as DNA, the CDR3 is TGCAGTGCTAGGGGACAGGGCGACAATGAGCAGTTCTTC. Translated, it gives CSARGQGDNEQFF.

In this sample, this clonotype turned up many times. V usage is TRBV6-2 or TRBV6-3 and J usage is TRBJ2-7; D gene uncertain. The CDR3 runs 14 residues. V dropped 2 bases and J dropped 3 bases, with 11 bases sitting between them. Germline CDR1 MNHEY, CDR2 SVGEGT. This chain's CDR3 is CASSYGSALYEQYF. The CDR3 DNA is TGTGCCAGCAGTTACGGGTCTGCCCTCTACGAGCAGTACTTC.

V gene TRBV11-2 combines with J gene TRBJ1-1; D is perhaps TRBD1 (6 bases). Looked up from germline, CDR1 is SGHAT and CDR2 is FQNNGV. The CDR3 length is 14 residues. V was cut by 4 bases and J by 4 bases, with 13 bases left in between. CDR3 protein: CASSSSRGSTEAFF. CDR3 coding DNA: TGTGCCAGCAGCTCGAGCAGGGGTTCCACTGAAGCTTTCTTT.

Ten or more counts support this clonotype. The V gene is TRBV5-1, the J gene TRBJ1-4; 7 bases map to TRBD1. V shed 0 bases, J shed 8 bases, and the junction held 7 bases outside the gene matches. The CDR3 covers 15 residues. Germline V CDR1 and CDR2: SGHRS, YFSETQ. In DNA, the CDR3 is TGCGCCAGCAGCTTGGGGGGACAGAGAGCGGAAAAACTGTTTTTT. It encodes CASSLGGQRAEKLFF.

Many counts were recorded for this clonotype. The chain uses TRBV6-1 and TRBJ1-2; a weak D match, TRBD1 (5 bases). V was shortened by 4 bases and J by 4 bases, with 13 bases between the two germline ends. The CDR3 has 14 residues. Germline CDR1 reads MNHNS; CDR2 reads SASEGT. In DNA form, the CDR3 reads TGTGCCAGCAGTGGAGGTCCAAGGGGCTATGGCTACACCTTC. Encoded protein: CASSGGPRGYGYTF.

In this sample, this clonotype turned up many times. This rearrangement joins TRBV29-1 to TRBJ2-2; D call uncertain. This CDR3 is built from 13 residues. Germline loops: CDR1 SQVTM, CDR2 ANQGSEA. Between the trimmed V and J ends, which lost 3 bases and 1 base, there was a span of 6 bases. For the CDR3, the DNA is TGCAGCGTTGATTATCTGAACACCGGGGAGCTGTTTTTT. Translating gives CSVDYLNTGELFF.

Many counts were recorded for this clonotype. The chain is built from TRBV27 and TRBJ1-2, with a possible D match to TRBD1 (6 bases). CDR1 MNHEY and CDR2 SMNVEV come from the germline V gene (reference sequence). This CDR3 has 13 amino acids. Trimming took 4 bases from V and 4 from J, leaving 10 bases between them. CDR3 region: CASSSGGGYGYTF. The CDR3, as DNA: TGTGCCAGCAGTTCCGGAGGGGGCTATGGCTACACCTTC.

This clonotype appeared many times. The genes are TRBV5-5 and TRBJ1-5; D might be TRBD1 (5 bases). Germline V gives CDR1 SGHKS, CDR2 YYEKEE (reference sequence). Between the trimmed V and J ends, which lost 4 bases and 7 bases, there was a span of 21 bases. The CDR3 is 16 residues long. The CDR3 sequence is CASSRRRGRGGQPQHF. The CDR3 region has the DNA TGTGCCAGCAGCAGGAGGAGGGGAAGGGGCGGGCAGCCCCAGCATTTT.

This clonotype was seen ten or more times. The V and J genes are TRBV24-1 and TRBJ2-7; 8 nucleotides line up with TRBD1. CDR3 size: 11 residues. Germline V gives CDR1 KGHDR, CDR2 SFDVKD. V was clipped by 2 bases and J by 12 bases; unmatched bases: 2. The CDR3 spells CATSDSQGVYF. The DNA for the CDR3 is TGTGCCACCAGTGATTCACAGGGGGTGTACTTC.

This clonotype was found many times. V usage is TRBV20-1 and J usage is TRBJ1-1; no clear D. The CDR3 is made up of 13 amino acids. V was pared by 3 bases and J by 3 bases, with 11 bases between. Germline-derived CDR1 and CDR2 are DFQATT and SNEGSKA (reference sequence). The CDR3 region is CSARTPGHTEAFF. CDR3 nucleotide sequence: TGCAGTGCTAGGACACCCGGTCACACTGAAGCTTTCTTT.

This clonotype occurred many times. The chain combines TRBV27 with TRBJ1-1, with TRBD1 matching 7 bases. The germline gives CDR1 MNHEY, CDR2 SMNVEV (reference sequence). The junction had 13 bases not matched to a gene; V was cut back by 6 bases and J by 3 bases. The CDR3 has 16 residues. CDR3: CASRPFTGELDTEAFF. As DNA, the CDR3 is TGTGCCAGCAGACCTTTTACAGGGGAGCTAGACACTGAAGCTTTCTTT.

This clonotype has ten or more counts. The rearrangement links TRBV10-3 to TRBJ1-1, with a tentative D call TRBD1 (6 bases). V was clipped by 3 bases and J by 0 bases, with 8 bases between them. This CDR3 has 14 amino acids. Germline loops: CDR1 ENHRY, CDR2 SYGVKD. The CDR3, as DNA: TGTGCCATCAGTGAAAGGGACATGAACACTGAAGCTTTCTTT. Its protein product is CAISERDMNTEAFF.

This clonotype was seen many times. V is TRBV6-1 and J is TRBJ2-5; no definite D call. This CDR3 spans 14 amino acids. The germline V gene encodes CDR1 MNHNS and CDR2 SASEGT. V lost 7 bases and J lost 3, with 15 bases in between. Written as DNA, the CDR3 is TGTGCCAGCAAAAGGGTCTATCGGGAAGAGACCCAGTACTTC. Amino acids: CASKRVYREETQYF.

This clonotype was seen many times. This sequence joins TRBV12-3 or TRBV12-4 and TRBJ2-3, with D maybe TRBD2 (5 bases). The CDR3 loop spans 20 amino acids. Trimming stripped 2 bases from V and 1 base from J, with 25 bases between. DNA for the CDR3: TGTGCCAGCAGTTTAAGGGCGAACATAGCGATCCGCGCGCGCACAGATACGCAGTATTTT. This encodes CASSLRANIAIRARTDTQYF.

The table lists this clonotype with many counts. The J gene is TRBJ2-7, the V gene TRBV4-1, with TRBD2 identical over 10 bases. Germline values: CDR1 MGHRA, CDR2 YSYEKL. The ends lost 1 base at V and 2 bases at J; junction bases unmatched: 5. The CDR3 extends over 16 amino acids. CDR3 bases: TGCGCCAGCAGCCAAGCGCTAGGACTAGCGGCCTACGAGCAGTACTTC. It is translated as CASSQALGLAAYEQYF.

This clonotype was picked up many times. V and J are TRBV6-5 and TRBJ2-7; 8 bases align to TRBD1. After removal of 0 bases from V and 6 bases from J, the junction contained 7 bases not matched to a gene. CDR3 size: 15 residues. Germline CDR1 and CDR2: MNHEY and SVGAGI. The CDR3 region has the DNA TGTGCCAGCAGTTACTCCCGACAGGGGTCCAGCGAGCAGTACTTC. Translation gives CASSYSRQGSSEQYF.